Presented here are 29 T cell receptor beta chains from one specimen sequenced in a study of blood T cells in healthy people across ages. It was with a sample-barcoded 5' primer and a J-beta primer mix that a second PCR of about 7 to 12 cycles was run. In TCRdb, the 5' RACE reads were re-called with MiXCR into one record per CDR3 protein. Seen here are about 640,000 distinct CDR3 sequences, under 30% observed once, and the top ten hold 15% to 19%. The sample taken for sequencing was blood. The receptors were gathered from a woman older than 75 in good health.

At least ten counts were recorded for this clonotype. The rearrangement joins TRBV7-2 to TRBJ2-1; 10 bases align to TRBD2. Germline V gene lookup returns CDR1 SGHTA and CDR2 FQGNSA. CDR3 length: 17 residues. Losses at the gene ends were 3 bases for V and 7 bases for J; bases not matched to a gene: 12. CDR3 region: CASSFLGLAPGGNEQFF. Here the CDR3 DNA reads TGTGCCAGCAGCTTCCTGGGACTAGCGCCCGGGGGAAATGAGCAGTTCTTC.

This clonotype was picked up one time. One end of the junction is discordant with germline, which a read error may explain. The chain carries TRBV15 and TRBJ2-7, with TRBD2 identical over 13 bases. This CDR3 has 20 residues. Germline V gene data show CDR1 as LNHNV and CDR2 as YYDKDF (reference sequence). CDR3 DNA sequence: TGTGCCTCCAGCAGAGAGTTAACTAGCGGGGGGGGATTAACCTACAATGAGCAGTACTTC. Protein sequence: CASSRELTSGGGLTYNEQYF.

There are many counts of this clonotype. The chain couples TRBV20-1 to TRBJ2-3; TRBD2 aligns across 11 bases. The CDR3 is 15 amino acids. CDR1 and CDR2 (germline): DFQATT, SNEGSKA (reference sequence). J was trimmed by 2 bases and V by 6 bases; bases with no gene match: 7. CDR3 region: CSAAMTSGDTDTQYF. The CDR3 DNA follows: TGCAGTGCCGCCATGACTAGCGGGGACACAGATACGCAGTATTTT.

Only one count was recorded for this clonotype. The genes are TRBV20-1 and TRBJ1-1, with 7 bases lining up with TRBD1. The CDR3 extends over 15 amino acids. J was trimmed by 1 base and V by 4 bases; bases with no gene match: 9. Per the germline V gene, CDR1 is DFQATT and CDR2 is SNEGSKA (reference sequence). CDR3 amino acids: CSAIRGGRGNTEAFF. The CDR3 DNA sequence: TGCAGTGCTATCAGGGGGGGGCGTGGGAACACTGAAGCTTTCTTT.

This clonotype came up a few times. The J gene is TRBJ2-4, the V gene TRBV12-3 or TRBV12-4; D remains ambiguous. TRBJ2-7 matches the DNA end more closely, so the J call is doubtful. The CDR3 consists of 12 residues. CDR3 amino acids: CASSPDFYEQYF. The CDR3 coding sequence is TGTGCCAGCAGTCCAGACTTCTACGAGCAGTACTTC.

This clonotype was seen at least ten times. This chain links TRBV9 with TRBJ2-1; no definite D call. This CDR3 has 15 residues. The V gene lost 3 bases and the J gene lost 2 bases, with 12 bases spanning the gap. CDR1 and CDR2 (germline): SGDLS, YYNGEE. CDR3 amino acids: CASSGGSSTYNEQFF. CDR3 bases: TGTGCCAGCAGCGGGGGTTCTTCTACCTACAATGAGCAGTTCTTC.

For this clonotype: Mismatch with germline at one junction end may stem from a read error. J is TRBJ2-7 and V is TRBV5-1; 8 bases are shared with TRBD1. The CDR3 length is 14 residues. Germline loops: CDR1 SGHRS, CDR2 YFSETQ. CDR3 amino acids: CAGSLLQGAYEQYF. Written as DNA, the CDR3 is TGCGCCGGCAGCTTGTTACAGGGGGCCTACGAGCAGTACTTC.

This clonotype was seen at least ten times. The V gene is TRBV7-2, the J gene TRBJ2-1; D may correspond to TRBD1 or TRBD2 (6 bases each). Germline CDR1 and CDR2: SGHTA and FQGNSA. The ends were cut back, 1 base at V and 6 bases at J, with 13 bases in the middle. This CDR3 region has 15 residues. This chain's CDR3 is CASSLDVWGANEQFF. CDR3 sequence (DNA): TGTGCCAGCAGCTTAGACGTATGGGGGGCCAATGAGCAGTTCTTC.

CDR3 bases: TGTGCCAGCTCCCTCTCACCAGGGCGCATCTACGAGCAGTACTTC. The encoded protein is CASSLSPGRIYEQYF. The chain uses TRBV18 and TRBJ2-7, with D tentatively TRBD1 (5 bases). There are 15 residues in the CDR3. Trimming left V 6 bases short and J 3 bases short, with 18 bases between. CDR1 is KGHSH, CDR2 LQKENI, per germline.

Comment on this clonotype: A clone one base away is much larger, so this may be a read error. The genes are TRBV3-1 and TRBJ2-5; 7 bases map to TRBD1. The J call is doubtful: the DNA matches TRBJ2-7 better. The CDR3 spans 13 residues. Germline-derived CDR1 and CDR2 are LGHDT and YNNKEL (reference sequence). CDR3 nucleotides: TGTGCCAGCAGCCTACAGGGGCGTAACGAGCAGTACTTC. Its translation is CASSLQGRNEQYF.

Ten or more counts support this clonotype. The chain couples TRBV10-3 to TRBJ2-7; TRBD1 matches 10 bases. The CDR3 runs to 16 residues. CDR1 is ENHRY, CDR2 SYGVKD, per germline. J was trimmed by 9 bases and V by 5 bases; bases with no gene match: 16. The CDR3 spells CAISTPLGTGVPGQYF. The CDR3 nucleotides are TGTGCCATCAGTACCCCCTTAGGGACAGGGGTTCCTGGGCAGTACTTC.

This clonotype was seen a few times. The chain couples TRBV4-3 to TRBJ2-2; D possibly corresponds to TRBD1 (6 bases). The V end was cut by 0 bases, the J end by 12 bases, with 14 bases between. The CDR3 covers 14 residues. In germline, CDR1 is LGHNA, CDR2 YSLEER. The CDR3 is CASSQDYGTGKLFF. The CDR3 nucleotides are TGCGCCAGCAGCCAAGATTACGGAACAGGGAAGCTGTTTTTT.

V usage is TRBV29-1 and J usage is TRBJ2-7, with 10 nucleotides matching TRBD2. The CDR3 is 14 amino acids. Germline trimming cut 6 bases from V and 3 bases from J; bases unmatched to any gene: 8. From germline, CDR1 is SQVTM and CDR2 ANQGSEA. The CDR3 sequence is CSVVASGGRYEQYF. CDR3 DNA: TGCAGCGTGGTGGCTAGCGGGGGCCGCTACGAGCAGTACTTC.

This clonotype was counted at least ten times. The chain employs TRBV30 and TRBJ1-1, with D possibly TRBD1 on 6 matching bases. CDR1 and CDR2 from the germline V gene are GTSNPN and SVGIG (reference sequence). V shed 4 bases and J shed 4 bases, with 13 bases lying between them. CDR3 length: 13 amino acids. The CDR3 DNA reads as TGTGCCTGGATATCAGGGGCCGGCACTGAAGCTTTCTTT. The encoded protein is CAWISGAGTEAFF.

At least ten counts were recorded for this clonotype. The rearrangement joins TRBV14 to TRBJ1-2; no firm D call. V was cut by 1 base and J by 2 bases, with 8 bases left in between. The CDR3 sequence is 14 residues long. Germline loops: CDR1 SGHDN, CDR2 FVKESK. CDR3 nucleotides: TGTGCCAGCAGCCAAGTTGCAGGAAACTATGGCTACACCTTC. Translating it yields CASSQVAGNYGYTF.

The chain recombines TRBV7-2 with TRBJ2-4, with D possibly matching TRBD1 (7 bases). This CDR3 is 18 amino acids long. Trimming cost V 0 bases and J 0 bases, with 15 bases left between them. The germline V gene has CDR1 SGHTA and CDR2 FQGNSA. The CDR3 loop reads CASSLAQGGTLAKNIQYF. CDR3 DNA: TGTGCCAGCAGCTTAGCGCAGGGGGGAACACTAGCCAAAAACATTCAGTACTTC.

This clonotype has ten or more counts. The chain uses TRBV28 and TRBJ1-2; 9 bases match TRBD1. The CDR3 sequence is 16 residues long. V lost 8 bases and J lost 7; bases outside the gene matches: 17. Germline CDR1 MDHEN, CDR2 SYDVKM. The DNA for the CDR3 is TGTGCCAGCTCTCTCTCGGGGGACAGGGCCAACAGTGGCTACACCTTC. It specifies CASSLSGDRANSGYTF.

As concerns this clonotype: Being one base from a much bigger clone, this may be a read error. This sequence joins TRBV10-3 and TRBJ1-1; TRBD1 matches 9 bases. The V gene end was trimmed by 10 bases and the J gene end by 1 base; junction bases not matched to a gene: 4. The CDR3 is 13 amino acids. Looked up from germline, CDR1 is ENHRY and CDR2 is SYGVKD. The CDR3 sequence: CATMTGGNTEAFF. CDR3 DNA: TGTGCCACGATGACAGGGGGGAACACTGAAGCTTTCTTT.

This clonotype appeared a single time. One base away lies a much larger clone, so this may be a sequencing read error. CDR3 in amino acids: CASSLVSFVYNEQFF. The CDR3 nucleotides read TGTGCCAGCAGCTTAGTAAGTTTCGTCTACAATGAGCAGTTCTTC. This chain joins TRBV7-8 and TRBJ2-1; D remains unclear. Germline CDR1 is SGHVS and CDR2 is FQNEAQ. V was pared by 1 base and J by 3 bases, with 10 bases between. There are 15 residues in the CDR3.

In its sample, this clonotype was seen many times. The chain joins TRBV6-1 to TRBJ2-1; 8 bases are a match to TRBD2. Germline V gene sequence: CDR1 MNHNS, CDR2 SASEGT. The ends lost 8 bases at V and 6 bases at J; junction bases unmatched: 15. The length of the CDR3 is 16 residues. CDR3 DNA sequence: TGTGCCAGCCTAAGACCCCTAGCGGGCGTCTCCAATGAGCAGTTCTTC. Residues: CASLRPLAGVSNEQFF.

This sequence joins TRBV11-2 and TRBJ2-5; 12 nucleotides align to TRBD2. The germline CDR1 and CDR2 sequences are SGHAT and FQNNGV. V lost 5 bases to trimming and J lost 13 bases; unmatched junction nucleotides: 14. The CDR3 has 15 amino acids. The chain's CDR3 is CASSASGGVADEPYF. In DNA, the CDR3 is TGTGCCAGCAGCGCTAGCGGGGGGGTCGCTGATGAGCCGTACTTC.

Concerning this clonotype: A junction boundary mismatches the germline segment, possibly from a read error. This chain joins TRBV5-5 and TRBJ2-3; the match to TRBD2 covers 14 bases. Germline assignment: CDR1 SGHKS and CDR2 YYEKEE (reference sequence). This CDR3 is 19 amino acids long. CDR3 sequence (DNA): TGTGCCAGCAGCCCGGGACTAGCGGGGGCCCTTCAGCCCACAGGTACGCAGTATTTT. It codes for CASSPGLAGALQPTGTQYF.

This clonotype was counted between two and nine times. The chain combines TRBV28 with TRBJ1-2; TRBD1 matches at 8 bases. The CDR3 has 15 amino acids. Trimming at V came to 6 bases and at J to 4 bases, leaving 10 bases not matched to a gene. Per germline, CDR1 MDHEN and CDR2 SYDVKM. CDR3: CASSPPGQVFYGYTF. The CDR3 coding sequence is TGTGCCAGCAGCCCACCGGGACAGGTTTTCTATGGCTACACCTTC.

With respect to this clonotype: A read error may explain this, as a much larger clone is one base away. The CDR3 region has the DNA TGTGCCAGCAGCTTCCGTGGCAGGGGTTACGGGCAGTACTTC. Translating it yields CASSFRGRGYGQYF. This chain joins TRBV11-1 and TRBJ2-7, with D maybe TRBD1 (6 bases). This CDR3 has 14 amino acids. CDR1 is SGHAT, CDR2 FQDESV, per germline (reference sequence).

The V call is TRBV18, the J call TRBJ1-1; D call uncertain. Germline loops: CDR1 KGHSH, CDR2 LQKENI. This CDR3 is built from 14 residues. V was trimmed by 2 bases and J by 0 bases, leaving 7 bases between them. CDR3 loop: CASSPTRLNTEAFF. The CDR3 DNA reads TGTGCCAGCTCACCAACGAGGCTGAACACTGAAGCTTTCTTT.

In its sample, this clonotype was seen many times. This chain connects TRBV24-1 to TRBJ2-3, with D tentatively TRBD1 (5 bases). The CDR3 consists of 13 residues. V lost 8 bases to trimming and J lost 6 bases, with 14 bases between them. Germline V CDR1 and CDR2: KGHDR, SFDVKD. The CDR3 here is CATMVRSGDTQYF. For the CDR3, the DNA is TGTGCCACCATGGTCAGGTCAGGGGATACGCAGTATTTT.

This clonotype showed up many times. A much more abundant neighbour one base away suggests this may be a read error. The rearrangement uses TRBV7-2 and TRBJ2-7; D may correspond to TRBD1 or TRBD2 (6 bases each). This CDR3 is built from 15 residues. Deletions cut 5 bases from V and 3 bases from J, with 17 bases between. Germline V gives CDR1 SGHTA, CDR2 FQGNSA. In DNA, the CDR3 is TGTGCCAGCAGCCCGATAGGGGGGACCCGCTACGAGCAGTACTTC. This translates into CASSPIGGTRYEQYF.

Many counts were recorded for this clonotype. The V gene is TRBV7-3, the J gene TRBJ2-1; D may be TRBD2 (6 bases). This CDR3 region has 13 residues. Germline lookup yields CDR1 SGHTA and CDR2 FQGTGA. V was pared by 5 bases and J by 8 bases, with 13 bases between. CDR3 in amino acids: CASSPLSGDEQFF. The CDR3 DNA sequence: TGTGCCAGCAGCCCTTTGTCGGGAGATGAGCAGTTCTTC.

This clonotype was seen repeatedly, ten times or more. The V gene is TRBV2, the J gene TRBJ2-7, with 8 bases lining up with TRBD2. Germline CDR1 and CDR2: SNHLY and FYNNEI. Trimming cost V 5 bases and J 0 bases; bases outside gene matches: 3. This CDR3 comprises 14 residues. CDR3 sequence (DNA): TGTGCCAGCAGTTCTGGGACTAGCTCCTACGAGCAGTACTTC. Translated, it gives CASSSGTSSYEQYF.